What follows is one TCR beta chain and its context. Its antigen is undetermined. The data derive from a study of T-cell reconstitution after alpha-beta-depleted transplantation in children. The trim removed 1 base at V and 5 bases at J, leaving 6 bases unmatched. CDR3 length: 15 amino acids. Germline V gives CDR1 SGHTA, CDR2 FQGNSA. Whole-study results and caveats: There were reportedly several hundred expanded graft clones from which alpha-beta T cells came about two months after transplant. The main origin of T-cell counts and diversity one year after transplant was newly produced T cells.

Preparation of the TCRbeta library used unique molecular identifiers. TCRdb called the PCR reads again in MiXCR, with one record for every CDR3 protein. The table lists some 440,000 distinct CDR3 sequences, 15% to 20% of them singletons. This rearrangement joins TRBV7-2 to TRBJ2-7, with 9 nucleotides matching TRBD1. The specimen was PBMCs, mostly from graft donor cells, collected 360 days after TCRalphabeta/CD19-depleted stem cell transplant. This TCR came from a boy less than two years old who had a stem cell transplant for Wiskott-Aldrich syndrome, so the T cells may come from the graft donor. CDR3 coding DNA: TGTGCCAGCAGCTTAGTAGGACAGGGGACGGACGAGCAGTACTTC. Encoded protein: CASSLVGQGTDEQYF.